Following are 25 T cell receptor beta chains from one sample sequenced in a study of blood T cell repertoires in COVID-19. Profiled with immunoSEQ multiplex PCR; TCRdb holds only in-frame clones, not every one. Here the sample spans roughly 250,000 clones, 80% to 85% being singletons. The sample consisted of peripheral blood. Receptors originate from an older woman with active or convalescent COVID-19.

This chain links TRBV5-1 with TRBJ2-7; TRBD1 is a possible D gene (6 bases). V was clipped by 5 bases and J by 6 bases, with 18 bases between them. The germline gives CDR1 SGHRS, CDR2 YFSETQ. CDR3 length: 14 residues. Written as DNA, the CDR3 is TGCGCCAGCAGTCTTATCGCGACAGGACCCGAGCAGTACTTC. Its protein product is CASSLIATGPEQYF. The full variable domain, rest sourced from reference TRBV5-1 and TRBJ2-7, is KAGVTQTPRYLIKTRGQQVTLSCSPISGHRSVSWYQQTPGQGLQFLFEYFSETQRNKGNFPGRFSGRQFSNSRSEMNVSTLELGDSALYLCASSLIATGPEQYFGPGTRLTVT.

V usage is TRBV2 and J usage is TRBJ1-3; possible D gene TRBD1, 6 bases. The V end was cut by 8 bases, the J end by 0 bases, with 29 bases between. The CDR3 is 20 amino acids. Germline values: CDR1 SNHLY, CDR2 FYNNEI. In nucleotides, the CDR3 is TGTGCCAGCTACCGCCGGCTGGATCCAACAGGGATGAACTCTGGAAACACCATATATTTT. This codes for CASYRRLDPTGMNSGNTIYF. Filled out from reference TRBV2 and TRBJ1-3, the complete variable domain reads EPEVTQTPSHQVTQMGQEVILRCVPISNHLYFYWYRQILGQKVEFLVSFYNNEISEKSEIFDDQFSVERPDGSNFTLKIRSTKLEDSAMYFCASYRRLDPTGMNSGNTIYFGEGSWLTVV.

This CDR3 reads CASSAGGFNNEQFF. The CDR3 region has the DNA TGTGCCAGCAGTGCGGGGGGCTTTAACAATGAGCAGTTCTTC. This rearrangement joins TRBV2 to TRBJ2-1; the D gene is possibly TRBD2 (7 bases). The CDR3 contains 14 residues. Germline loops: CDR1 SNHLY, CDR2 FYNNEI. Trimming shortened V by 4 bases and J by 5 bases, and 12 bases separated the two germline ends.

The chain combines TRBV3-1 (or the pseudogene TRBV3-2) with TRBJ2-3, with 9 bases aligning to TRBD2. V lost 4 bases to trimming and J lost 4 bases; unmatched junction nucleotides: 9. Per the germline V gene, CDR1 is LGHDT and CDR2 is YNNKEL (reference sequence). The CDR3 sequence is 16 residues long. The CDR3, as DNA: TGTGCCAGCAGCCCCTTCTCCGCGGGGGGGGCAGATACGCAGTATTTT. This translates into CASSPFSAGGADTQYF.

The V and J genes are TRBV5-5 and TRBJ2-7; D unclear. Trimming cost V 2 bases and J 0 bases, with 9 bases left between them. CDR1 is SGHKS and CDR2 is YYEKEE in the germline V gene (reference sequence). The CDR3 extends over 14 amino acids. The CDR3 here is CASSLMAVSYEQYF. The CDR3 DNA reads TGTGCCAGCAGCTTAATGGCGGTCTCCTACGAGCAGTACTTC.

This chain links TRBV19 with TRBJ2-7, with 9 nucleotides matching TRBD1. The J segment lost 3 bases and the V segment lost 1 base, leaving 7 bases of the junction unmatched. The V gene's germline CDR1 is LNHDA and CDR2 SQIVND (reference sequence). CDR3 size: 16 residues. CDR3 in DNA: TGTGCCAGTAGTATAGGATGGGACAGGGACATCTACGAGCAGTACTTC. As protein: CASSIGWDRDIYEQYF. Complete variable domain (other parts from reference TRBV19 and TRBJ2-7): DGGITQSPKYLFRKEGQNVTLSCEQNLNHDAMYWYRQDPGQGLRLIYYSQIVNDFQKGDIAEGYSVSREKKESFPLTVTSAQKNPTAFYLCASSIGWDRDIYEQYFGPGTRLTVT.

The chain recombines TRBV19 with TRBJ2-3; 8 nucleotides agree with TRBD2. The CDR3 covers 16 residues. J lost 4 bases, V lost 1 base, and 7 bases had no gene match. Germline V CDR1 and CDR2: LNHDA, SQIVND (reference sequence). CDR3 sequence: CASSIVSAGAADTQYF. CDR3 sequence (DNA): TGTGCCAGTAGTATAGTATCAGCGGGGGCGGCAGATACGCAGTATTTT.

The chain is built from TRBV13 and TRBJ2-1; TRBD2 matches 8 bases. J lost 6 bases, V lost 3 bases, and 7 bases had no gene match. There are 15 residues in the CDR3. From germline, CDR1 is PRHDT and CDR2 FYEKMQ (reference sequence). CDR3 sequence reads: CASSFGPGGPNEQFF. The DNA for the CDR3 is TGTGCCAGCAGCTTCGGTCCGGGGGGGCCCAATGAGCAGTTCTTC.

The rearrangement links TRBV7-9 to TRBJ1-5; D possibly corresponds to TRBD1 (5 bases). In germline, CDR1 is SEHNR, CDR2 FQNEAQ (reference sequence). CDR3 length: 17 residues. V lost 5 bases to trimming and J lost 2 bases, with 19 bases between them. CDR3 loop: CASSPGTPTQGNQPQHF. The DNA for the CDR3 is TGTGCCAGCAGCCCCGGGACTCCTACTCAAGGCAATCAGCCCCAGCATTTT.

This sequence joins TRBV6-2 or TRBV6-3 and TRBJ2-5; TRBD2 might be the D (6 bases). The germline V gene encodes CDR1 MNHEY and CDR2 SVGEGT. The CDR3 consists of 15 residues. V lost 0 bases to trimming and J lost 5 bases, with 13 bases between them. The CDR3 DNA sequence: TGTGCCAGCAGTTACTCGACTAGAAGGGAGGAGACCCAGTACTTC. Amino acids: CASSYSTRREETQYF.

This clone has a count of ten or more. The chain recombines TRBV6-5 with TRBJ2-5, with 10 bases identical to TRBD1. Germline CDR1 reads MNHEY; CDR2 reads SVGAGI. The CDR3 spans 15 residues. With V trimmed by 6 bases and J by 5 bases, 9 bases remained unmatched. The CDR3 nucleotides are TGTGCCAGCAGCTCCGGGACAGGGGACTATGAGACCCAGTACTTC. The encoded protein is CASSSGTGDYETQYF.

The chain links TRBV7-9 to TRBJ2-1; TRBD1 aligns across 11 bases. V dropped 1 base and J dropped 9; count of bases not matched to a gene: 5. CDR3 length: 15 residues. Germline CDR1 is SEHNR and CDR2 is FQNEAQ (reference sequence). The CDR3 reads CASSLGTGGMGEQFF. The DNA for the CDR3 is TGTGCCAGCAGCTTAGGGACAGGGGGCATGGGTGAGCAGTTCTTC.

The chain recombines TRBV7-6 with TRBJ2-7, with 8 bases identical to TRBD1. V was clipped by 4 bases and J by 3 bases; unmatched bases: 8. The length of the CDR3 is 15 residues. Looked up from germline, CDR1 is SGHVS and CDR2 is FNYEAQ. The CDR3 DNA follows: TGTGCCAGCAGCTCGGTGACAGGGGTGGGCTACGAGCAGTACTTC. Protein product: CASSSVTGVGYEQYF. The full variable domain, with the rest looked up from reference TRBV7-6 and TRBJ2-7, is GAGVSQSPRYKVTKRGQDVALRCDPISGHVSLYWYRQALGQGPEFLTYFNYEAQQDKSGLPNDRFSAERPEGSISTLTIQRTEQRDSAMYRCASSSVTGVGYEQYFGPGTRLTVT.

The chain carries TRBV19 and TRBJ1-2; no reliable D call. This CDR3 has 14 amino acids. In germline, CDR1 is LNHDA, CDR2 SQIVND (reference sequence). V was cut by 5 bases and J by 8 bases, with 18 bases left in between. For the CDR3, the DNA is TGTGCCAGTAGTCCCTCTCGGGTTCCTCGAGGCTACACCTTC. Protein product: CASSPSRVPRGYTF.

This chain connects TRBV30 to TRBJ1-1; the D is unclear. V was pared by 3 bases and J by 11 bases, with 16 bases between. The germline gives CDR1 GTSNPN, CDR2 SVGIG (reference sequence). The CDR3 contains 12 residues. DNA of the CDR3: TGTGCCTGGAGCGGTCTATCGTTGGAGGCTTTCTTT. Its translation is CAWSGLSLEAFF.

V is TRBV9 and J is TRBJ2-1; 9 bases are shared with TRBD2. Germline CDR1 SGDLS, CDR2 YYNGEE. V dropped 0 bases and J dropped 8; count of bases not matched to a gene: 9. There are 16 residues in the CDR3. The CDR3 region has the DNA TGTGCCAGCAGCGTAGCTCCGCGGGGGGGCGGCGATGAGCAGTTCTTC. Translating it yields CASSVAPRGGGDEQFF.

The rearrangement links TRBV11-2 to TRBJ1-6; 7 bases line up with TRBD1. Losses at the gene ends were 4 bases for V and 10 bases for J; bases not matched to a gene: 13. In germline, CDR1 is SGHAT, CDR2 FQNNGV. This CDR3 spans 16 amino acids. The CDR3 DNA reads as TGTGCCAGCAGCTACCTGGACAGGTGGTCCGGGTCACCCCTCCACTTT. Its translation: CASSYLDRWSGSPLHF.

This chain joins TRBV5-1 and TRBJ1-2; 7 bases match TRBD1. This CDR3 is 16 amino acids long. Trimming took 1 base from V and 3 from J; bases not matched to a gene: 9. Germline-derived CDR1 and CDR2 are SGHRS and YFSETQ. The CDR3 sequence: CASSLQPTGADYGYTF. The CDR3 nucleotides are TGCGCCAGCAGCTTGCAGCCTACAGGGGCGGACTATGGCTACACCTTC.

The V and J genes are TRBV6-5 and TRBJ1-5; D may be TRBD1 (6 bases). The CDR3 has 13 residues. V was trimmed by 6 bases and J by 4 bases, leaving 10 bases between them. Germline loops: CDR1 MNHEY, CDR2 SVGAGI. This CDR3 reads CASRGRGNQPQHF. The CDR3 nucleotides read TGTGCCAGCAGGGGCAGGGGAAATCAGCCCCAGCATTTT.

This clone occurred once. The genes are TRBV28 and TRBJ2-7; 9 bases agree with TRBD1. Germline CDR1 is MDHEN and CDR2 is SYDVKM. V was clipped by 6 bases and J by 2 bases; unmatched bases: 11. This CDR3 has 16 residues. CDR3 residues: CASRGQGLPPPYEQYF. CDR3 nucleotides: TGTGCCAGCAGGGGACAGGGCCTACCCCCTCCCTACGAGCAGTACTTC.

The chain joins TRBV18 to TRBJ2-5; perhaps TRBD1 as D (6 bases). Germline CDR1 is KGHSH and CDR2 is LQKENI. The CDR3 runs 14 residues. V lost 3 bases, J lost 0 bases, and 8 bases lay in between. CDR3 sequence: CASSPTGYQETQYF. DNA for the CDR3: TGTGCCAGCTCACCCACAGGGTACCAAGAGACCCAGTACTTC.

This clone was observed a single time. The J gene is TRBJ1-2, the V gene TRBV2, with a possible D match to TRBD1 (6 bases). The CDR3 has 12 amino acids. Germline loops: CDR1 SNHLY, CDR2 FYNNEI. Trimming shortened V by 8 bases and J by 3 bases, and 10 bases separated the two germline ends. CDR3 coding DNA: TGTGCCAGCCAGGACAGCTACTATGGCTACACCTTC. Its protein product is CASQDSYYGYTF.

V gene TRBV4-1 combines with J gene TRBJ2-3; D gene ambiguous. This CDR3 contains 13 residues. V was pared by 3 bases and J by 6 bases, with 10 bases between. Germline assignment: CDR1 MGHRA and CDR2 YSYEKL. The DNA of the CDR3 is TGCGCCAGCAGCCATCAGTTCTCCGATACGCAGTATTTT. It codes for CASSHQFSDTQYF.

The DNA of the CDR3 is TGCAGTGCTTCTAGCCGGGAGCAGTTCTTC. Protein sequence: CSASSREQFF. The chain uses TRBV20-1 and TRBJ2-1; tentative D call: TRBD2 (5 bases). Trimming stripped 5 bases from V and 10 bases from J, with 9 bases between. The CDR3 runs 10 residues. Germline CDR1 and CDR2: DFQATT and SNEGSKA (reference sequence).

The chain combines TRBV20-1 with TRBJ2-2; 9 bases agree with TRBD1. Germline V CDR1 and CDR2: DFQATT, SNEGSKA (reference sequence). V dropped 3 bases and J dropped 6; count of bases not matched to a gene: 17. The CDR3 totals 18 residues. DNA of the CDR3: TGCAGTGCTAGTATTCCCCAGGGACAGGGAGCGGGCGCCGGGGAGCTGTTTTTT. Residues: CSASIPQGQGAGAGELFF.